This is a list of T cell receptor beta chains from one sample in a study of circulating tumor DNA in untreated peripheral T-cell lymphoma. The method was immunoSEQ multiplex PCR; TCRdb's version includes in-frame clones alone and lacks a portion of them. The sample lists some 1,300 clones, 69% seen once, with approximately 14% in the top ten. The specimen sequenced was cell-free DNA from blood serum. The receptors were sampled from a human donor with peripheral T-cell lymphoma. Both conserved end residues are part of each CDR3. Fields, in order: V gene, CDR3 protein.

TRBV2,CASNFATVGELFF
TRBV4-1,CASSQGRSAYEQYF
TRBV6-5,CASSYSPGGYEQYF
TRBV30,CAWRQGGIYEQYF
TRBV27,CASLLDRGGSYEQYF
TRBV2,CASSVGGAGDEQYF
TRBV19,CASSPGGRALYEQYF
TRBV7-9,CASSLGPQGLGNEKLFF
TRBV4-1,CASSLTRTTQPQHF
TRBV7-9,CASSLENEQFF
TRBV11-2,CASSPPGRAEAFF